This TCR beta chain was captured by sequencing in a study of T cells after yellow fever vaccination. The CDR3 has 12 amino acids. CDR1 and CDR2 (germline): SEHNR, FQNEAQ (reference sequence). V lost 5 bases to trimming and J lost 6 bases, with 10 bases between them. This clonotype has a count of ten or more. TCRdb redid the calling of the 5' RACE reads with MiXCR, one entry per CDR3 protein. The table has a few hundred thousand distinct CDR3 sequences, about 4% seen once; the top ten hold approximately 24%. The gene calls are TRBV7-9 and TRBJ1-2, with D possibly being TRBD1 (5 bases). The sequencing here drew on PBMCs, taken 5 days after the yellow fever booster vaccination. The receptor's source is a man aged 18 to 30 who received the YFV17D yellow fever vaccine. Here the CDR3 DNA reads TGTGCCAGCAGCCGCGACAGAGATGGCTACACCTTC. This gives the protein CASSRDRDGYTF.